A selection of T cell receptor beta chains follows, all from one sample in a study of identical twins. TCRdb reanalysed the 5' RACE reads using MiXCR and keeps one entry per CDR3 protein. Of about 700,000 distinct CDR3 sequences detected, over 5% appear once; the ten largest clones hold 1.5% to 2%. Input material: naive T cells sorted from blood. All receptors derive from a man between 18 and 35 years old in good health. CDR3s include the opening cysteine and the closing phenylalanine or tryptophan.

TRBJ2-3,TRBV10-3,CAISEEGVTDTQYF
TRBJ2-1,TRBV7-8,CATCPTSGNYNEQFF
TRBJ1-3,TRBV5-1,CASSLAGQAGSGNTIYF
TRBJ2-1,TRBV20-1,CSARASRGAYNEQFF
TRBJ1-6,TRBV7-9,CASSPEGDSPLHF
TRBJ1-1,TRBV18,CASSARRSNTEAFF
TRBJ2-7,TRBV20-1,CSARVGLAENYEQYF
TRBJ2-5,TRBV7-9,CASSGGALGETQYF
TRBJ1-1,TRBV4-3,CASSQETGKVNTEAFF
TRBJ2-7,TRBV27,CASSLRPTAGEGSYEQYF
TRBJ1-3,TRBV5-1,CASRRDSGNTIYF
TRBJ2-1,TRBV14,CASSLPPVEQFF
TRBJ2-5,TRBV20-1,CSARWFQQETQYF
TRBJ1-4,TRBV5-1,CASSLGQGRAEKLFF
TRBJ2-5,TRBV10-3,CAISAGGGDGETQYF
TRBJ2-1,TRBV29-1,CSVESEGGNEQFF
TRBJ1-6,TRBV6-1,CASSEVSGGINSPLHF
TRBJ2-5,TRBV27,CASSLYGRVETQYF
TRBJ2-3,TRBV14,CASSQDWSGVSTDTQYF
TRBJ1-1,TRBV25-1,CASSTPGLLNTEAFF
TRBJ1-5,TRBV12-3/TRBV12-4,CASRFSGTSPQPQHF
TRBJ2-4,TRBV29-1,CSVERDRGGIQYF
TRBJ2-3,TRBV12-3/TRBV12-4,CASSPLGGRDTQYF
TRBJ1-4,TRBV9,CASRAGGKLFF
TRBJ2-1,TRBV12-3/TRBV12-4,CASSSLQESSSYNEQFF
TRBJ2-5,TRBV4-1,CASSQGIQETQYF
TRBJ2-6,TRBV5-1,CASKGQGQRFSGANVLTF
TRBJ2-7,TRBV5-1,CASSYSGDRERDEQYF
TRBJ2-6,TRBV12-3/TRBV12-4,CASSTGGSPSGANVLTF
TRBJ2-1,TRBV11-1,CASSPTRLAGRNEQFF
TRBJ2-3,TRBV10-3,CAIMGETDTQYF
TRBJ2-1,TRBV7-2,CASKPSGSYNEQFF
TRBJ2-3,TRBV9,CASSERGGGRPDTQYF
.,TRBV12-3/TRBV12-4,CASSKLDPRELFF
TRBJ2-1,TRBV4-1,CASSSAVPYNEQFF
TRBJ2-3,TRBV20-1,CSASRGGGTDTQYF
TRBJ2-3,TRBV7-9,CASSLETDTQYF
TRBJ1-1,TRBV5-1,CASSLDSALGTEAFF
TRBJ2-1,TRBV20-1,CSASPRGGGNEQFF
TRBJ1-5,TRBV5-1,CASSLGQAQPQHF
TRBJ2-2,TRBV6-2/TRBV6-3,CASSYSSGSGTGELFF
TRBJ2-4,TRBV15,CATSRDRGGVIQYF
TRBJ1-1,TRBV10-3,CAISERDRPPLDTEAFF
TRBJ2-1,TRBV12-3/TRBV12-4,CASTLAGGVGDEQFF
TRBJ2-1,TRBV6-5,CASSYSGPSSYNEQFF